Listed here are 19 T cell receptor beta chains from one sample, sequenced in a study of CD8+ T cells in alopecia areata. Treatment of the sample: oral pan-JAK inhibitor, 5-10 mg twice daily. Once RNA had been extracted, it was reverse transcribed into cDNA to act as the sequencing template. The table came from immunoSEQ multiplex PCR; TCRdb's copy has only in-frame clones and leaves some out. The data show 200,000 to 250,000 clones, roughly 64% seen once. Sequencing was performed on CD4+ T cells sorted from blood, taken at week 4, from a patient treated with tofacitinib. Source of these receptors: a human donor with alopecia areata.

The chain has TRBV29-1 and TRBJ1-4; TRBD1 might be the D (5 bases). Looked up from germline, CDR1 is SQVTM and CDR2 is ANQGSEA. The CDR3 loop spans 13 amino acids. Trimming pared 4 bases from V and 8 bases from J, leaving 14 bases between. Written as DNA, the CDR3 is TGCAGCGTTGGCGCAGGGACTTACGAAAAACTGTTTTTT. This sequence encodes CSVGAGTYEKLFF.

The chain combines TRBV7-9 with TRBJ2-1, with 10 bases that match TRBD2. CDR3 size: 14 residues. Germline V gives CDR1 SEHNR, CDR2 FQNEAQ (reference sequence). The V segment lost 2 bases and the J segment 9 bases; nucleotides outside the gene matches: 4. Here the CDR3 reads CASSLSSGGGEQFF. CDR3 in DNA: TGTGCCAGCAGCTTATCTAGCGGGGGCGGTGAGCAGTTCTTC.

This clone occurred a few times. The chain carries TRBV9 and TRBJ2-3; 7 bases are shared with TRBD2. Unmatched junction bases numbered 9, after V lost 3 bases and J lost 2 bases. The CDR3 loop spans 16 amino acids. The germline gives CDR1 SGDLS, CDR2 YYNGEE. The CDR3 DNA is TGTGCCAGCAGCGAAAGCGTCCGGGGGGACACAGATACGCAGTATTTT. Its translation: CASSESVRGDTDTQYF.

J is TRBJ2-7 and V is TRBV7-6; 9 nucleotides line up with TRBD1. The germline V gene encodes CDR1 SGHVS and CDR2 FNYEAQ. CDR3 length: 16 residues. J lost 4 bases, V lost 1 base, and 8 bases had no gene match. CDR3 sequence reads: CASSLGSGQGAYEQYF. The CDR3 DNA reads TGTGCCAGCAGCTTAGGGTCGGGACAGGGTGCATACGAGCAGTACTTC.

V gene TRBV29-1 combines with J gene TRBJ1-5; TRBD1 might be the D (6 bases). V was cut by 5 bases and J by 3 bases, with 11 bases left in between. Germline V gives CDR1 SQVTM, CDR2 ANQGSEA. The CDR3 loop spans 13 amino acids. The CDR3 sequence: CSVRTDLNQPQHF. The CDR3 nucleotides read TGCAGCGTTCGGACAGATCTCAATCAGCCCCAGCATTTT.

This clone was found a few times. The J gene is TRBJ2-2, the V gene TRBV2; TRBD1 matches 9 bases. This CDR3 has 14 residues. V shed 9 bases and J 5 bases; nucleotides not matched to a gene: 7. Looked up from germline, CDR1 is SNHLY and CDR2 is FYNNEI. CDR3 sequence (DNA): TGTGCCAGTCGCCGGACAGGGGATACCGGGGAGCTGTTTTTT. This sequence encodes CASRRTGDTGELFF.

The chain recombines TRBV7-8 with TRBJ2-7, with 13 bases fitting TRBD2. The CDR3 length is 15 residues. V gave up 5 bases and J gave up 7 bases; unmatched junction bases: 8. The germline CDR1 and CDR2 sequences are SGHVS and FQNEAQ. In DNA, the CDR3 is TGTGCCAGCAGCCCCCAACTAGCGGGGGGGGGAGAGCAGTACTTC. Protein product: CASSPQLAGGGEQYF.

A word on this clone: Distinct nucleotide sequences in the sample also encode this CDR3. V is TRBV29-1 and J is TRBJ2-7; D might be TRBD2 (6 bases). The CDR3 has 12 amino acids. Trimming stripped 7 bases from V and 0 bases from J, with 10 bases between. Per the germline V gene, CDR1 is SQVTM and CDR2 is ANQGSEA. This CDR3 reads CSARESSYEQYF. For the CDR3, the DNA is TGCAGCGCTCGGGAGAGCTCCTACGAGCAGTACTTC.

The chain recombines TRBV30 with TRBJ2-5; perhaps TRBD1 as D (5 bases). This CDR3 is built from 16 residues. The V and J ends lost 2 bases and 4 bases respectively, with 20 bases between them. Looked up from germline, CDR1 is GTSNPN and CDR2 is SVGIG (reference sequence). CDR3 loop: CAWSSWGQGSGETQYF. DNA of the CDR3: TGTGCCTGGAGTTCTTGGGGCCAGGGAAGTGGAGAGACCCAGTACTTC. Variable domain in full (rest from reference TRBV30 and TRBJ2-5): SQTIHQWPATLVQPVGSPLSLECTVEGTSNPNLYWYRQAAGRGLQLLFYSVGIGQISSEVPQNLSASRPQDRQFILSSKKLLLSDSGFYLCAWSSWGQGSGETQYFGPGTRLLVL.

The chain is built from TRBV7-2 and TRBJ1-6, with D perhaps TRBD1 (5 bases). The CDR3 covers 14 residues. Trimming shortened V by 5 bases and J by 5 bases, and 10 bases separated the two germline ends. Germline V CDR1 and CDR2: SGHTA, FQGNSA. CDR3 DNA: TGTGCCAGCAGCCCCCCAGGGCATAATTCACCCCTCCACTTT. It translates to CASSPPGHNSPLHF.

The rearrangement joins TRBV30 to TRBJ2-5, with 14 bases identical to TRBD2. V shed 2 bases, J shed 3 bases, and the junction held 8 bases outside the gene matches. The CDR3 covers 17 residues. Germline values: CDR1 GTSNPN, CDR2 SVGIG (reference sequence). The CDR3 nucleotides are TGTGCCTGGAGTCCCAAACCGGGACTAGCGGGGGAAGAGACCCAGTACTTC. It encodes CAWSPKPGLAGEETQYF. Full variable domain (missing parts from reference TRBV30 and TRBJ2-5): SQTIHQWPATLVQPVGSPLSLECTVEGTSNPNLYWYRQAAGRGLQLLFYSVGIGQISSEVPQNLSASRPQDRQFILSSKKLLLSDSGFYLCAWSPKPGLAGEETQYFGPGTRLLVL.

The rearrangement links TRBV25-1 to TRBJ1-2; D gene unclear. With 8 bases removed from V and 3 bases from J, the gap between germline ends came to 13 bases. The CDR3 totals 13 residues. CDR1 is MGHDK, CDR2 SYGVNS, per germline. The DNA for the CDR3 is TGTGCCAGCCAAAAGCTAGACTACTATGGCTACACCTTC. Amino acids: CASQKLDYYGYTF.

The J gene is TRBJ2-4, the V gene TRBV10-3; unclear D gene. This CDR3 comprises 14 residues. V lost 0 bases and J 7 bases, leaving 10 bases between the germline ends. CDR1 and CDR2 from the germline V gene are ENHRY and SYGVKD. CDR3 nucleotide sequence: TGTGCCATCAGTGAGTCTGGGTTTTCTAACATTCAGTACTTC. Amino acid sequence: CAISESGFSNIQYF.

V and J are TRBV30 and TRBJ2-1; 10 bases fit TRBD2. This CDR3 is built from 15 residues. V was clipped by 3 bases and J by 5 bases; unmatched bases: 7. CDR1 and CDR2 (germline): GTSNPN, SVGIG (reference sequence). This chain's CDR3 is CAWRILAGDHNEQFF. CDR3 coding DNA: TGTGCCTGGAGGATCCTAGCGGGGGACCACAATGAGCAGTTCTTC.

The chain joins TRBV6-6 to TRBJ1-2, with 11 bases lining up with TRBD1. CDR1 and CDR2 from the germline V gene are MNHNY and SVGAGI (reference sequence). Germline trimming cut 6 bases from V and 6 bases from J; bases unmatched to any gene: 6. This CDR3 contains 14 residues. CDR3 sequence reads: CASSGQGADNGYTF. The CDR3 DNA follows: TGTGCCAGCAGCGGACAGGGGGCTGATAATGGCTACACCTTC.

The chain joins TRBV5-1 to TRBJ1-1; D gene unclear. V lost 4 bases to trimming and J lost 3 bases, with 13 bases between them. The CDR3 consists of 14 residues. Germline V gives CDR1 SGHRS, CDR2 YFSETQ. The CDR3 is CASSLLEGDTEAFF. As DNA, the CDR3 is TGCGCCAGCAGCCTACTAGAGGGAGACACTGAAGCTTTCTTT.

The chain carries TRBV4-3 and TRBJ1-1; TRBD1 aligns across 8 bases. Germline loops: CDR1 LGHNA, CDR2 YSLEER. CDR3 length: 15 amino acids. Trimming at V came to 1 base and at J to 3 bases, leaving 4 bases not matched to a gene. The CDR3 coding sequence is TGCGCCAGCAGCCAAGCGACAGGGGTCTACACTGAAGCTTTCTTT. Its protein product is CASSQATGVYTEAFF.

The chain has TRBV7-9 and TRBJ2-7, with 8 nucleotides matching TRBD1. The CDR3 has 15 residues. The germline CDR1 and CDR2 sequences are SEHNR and FQNEAQ (reference sequence). The junction had 3 bases not matched to a gene; V was cut back by 0 bases and J by 2 bases. In DNA form, the CDR3 reads TGTGCCAGCAGCTTAGCGGGACAGGTCCCCTACGAGCAGTACTTC. It yields the protein CASSLAGQVPYEQYF.

This chain joins TRBV2 and TRBJ2-5; TRBD1 matches at 8 bases. The CDR3 covers 14 residues. V was clipped by 7 bases and J by 2 bases; unmatched bases: 6. Germline V lookup: CDR1 SNHLY, CDR2 FYNNEI. This CDR3 reads CASTSDRAQETQYF. CDR3 sequence (DNA): TGTGCCAGCACTTCGGACAGGGCTCAAGAGACCCAGTACTTC. The entire variable domain, with the rest obtained from reference TRBV2 and TRBJ2-5, is as follows: EPEVTQTPSHQVTQMGQEVILRCVPISNHLYFYWYRQILGQKVEFLVSFYNNEISEKSEIFDDQFSVERPDGSNFTLKIRSTKLEDSAMYFCASTSDRAQETQYFGPGTRLLVL.